A selection of T cell receptor beta chains follows, all from one sample in a study of read filtering for tumor transcriptome and immune sequencing. TCRdb re-analysed the reads in MiXCR, keeping a single row per CDR3 protein. The table records fewer than 30,000 distinct CDR3 sequences, 13% to 15% of them present only once. The sequenced sample consisted of a population of CD138-negative cells sorted from bone marrow. These receptor sequences come from a donor aged 40 or older with multiple myeloma. CDR3s include the opening cysteine and the closing phenylalanine or tryptophan. Each record gives: J gene, D gene, V gene, clone size, CDR3 DNA, CDR3 protein. A D gene is named only where the DNA matches it firmly. Size is omitted from some rows. Given values are once, few, many or a class for expanded clones.

>TRBJ2-1|TRBD2|TRBV5-1|NA
TGCGCCAGCAGCCGACCGACTAGCGGACACAATGGGCAGTTCTTC
CASSRPTSGHNGQFF
>TRBJ1-1|NA|TRBV27|many
TGTGCCAGCAGTTCGAGGGGAACTGAAGCTTTCTTT
CASSSRGTEAFF
>TRBJ1-5|TRBD1|TRBV6-6|many
TGTGCCAGCAGTCTCCGGACAGGTTCGCGTCAGCCCCAGCATTTT
CASSLRTGSRQPQHF
>TRBJ2-5|TRBD2|TRBV3-1|many
TGTGCCAGCAGCGAAGCGGGAGTCGGGGAGACCCAGTACTTC
CASSEAGVGETQYF
>TRBJ2-1|TRBD2|TRBV18|few
TGTGCCGGCTCACCAGGCGGGAGGGCGAATGAGCAGTTCTTC
CAGSPGGRANEQFF
>TRBJ1-1|TRBD1|TRBV10-3|many
TGTGCCACCCTTCTGACAGGGGCGAACACTGAAGCTTTCTTT
CATLLTGANTEAFF
>TRBJ2-2|TRBD1|TRBV6-1|many
TGTGCCAGCAGTACCCCGGGACAGGGGGCGATCGGGGAGCTGTTTTTT
CASSTPGQGAIGELFF
>TRBJ2-2|NA|TRBV7-2|many
TGTGCCAGTAGCTTAGGATGGGGGACGACCGGGGAGCTGTTTTTT
CASSLGWGTTGELFF
>TRBJ2-3|TRBD1|TRBV5-1|many
TGCGCCAGCAGATTACCGGGACAGACCACAGATACGCAGTATTTT
CASRLPGQTTDTQYF
>TRBJ1-2|NA|TRBV5-1|many
TGCGCCAGCAGCCCCGAGACAGTGGGGGTTTTTGGCTACACCTTC
CASSPETVGVFGYTF
>TRBJ2-7|TRBD1|TRBV19|many
TGTGCCAGTAGTAACCGGGACAGAGGCTACGAGCAGTACTTC
CASSNRDRGYEQYF
>TRBJ2-7|TRBD1|TRBV18|few
TGTGCCAGCTCAGGGGGACAGGGAACCTCCTACGAGCAGTACTTC
CASSGGQGTSYEQYF
>TRBJ1-1|TRBD1|TRBV7-9|many
TGTGCCAGCAGCTTAGACAGGGGAAAAAACACTGAAGCTTTCTTT
CASSLDRGKNTEAFF
>TRBJ2-7|NA|TRBV15|many
TGTGCCACCAGCACTGAGGGACGGGGGAATCCCTACGAGCAGTACTTC
CATSTEGRGNPYEQYF
>TRBJ2-3|TRBD1|TRBV5-1|many
TGCGCCAGCAGCTTAAACCGGGACAGGGAAACAGATACGCAGTATTTT
CASSLNRDRETDTQYF
>TRBJ2-7|TRBD2|TRBV27|many
TGTGCCAGCAGTAAAGGACTAGCGAGGGTCGATGAGCAGTACTTC
CASSKGLARVDEQYF
>TRBJ2-2|NA|TRBV19|many
TGTGCCAGCTGGGGTACAGGATCGAACACCGGGGAGCTGTTTTTT
CASWGTGSNTGELFF
>TRBJ2-5|NA|TRBV6-5|many
TGTGCCAGCAGTTACCGAAACACAGAGACCCAGTACTTC
CASSYRNTETQYF
>TRBJ1-1|TRBD1|TRBV7-2|NA
TGTGCCAGCAGCGACCGACAGGGATCGGTCGCTTTCTTT
CASSDRQGSVAFF
>TRBJ2-4|TRBD1|TRBV28|NA
TGTGCCTGCAGATTCCCCCCGGGACAGGGTCTTGGAGCCAAAAACATTCAGTGCTTC
CACRFPPGQGLGAKNIQCF
>TRBJ1-5|TRBD1|TRBV7-8|NA
TGTGCCAGCAGCCCCGGGACAGGGAGTCAGCCCCAGCATTTT
CASSPGTGSQPQHF
>TRBJ2-7|TRBD2|TRBV6-5|many
TGTGCCAGCAGAAAAGCGGGACTAGCGGAGCCATATTACGAGCAGTACTTC
CASRKAGLAEPYYEQYF
>TRBJ2-7|TRBD1|TRBV29-1|many
TGCAGCGGGGGGGGGACAGGGGGCGTCTACGAGCAGTACTTC
CSGGGTGGVYEQYF
>TRBJ1-3|TRBD1|TRBV27|many
TGTGCCAGCCCGCAGGGGGAAACCCCTTCTGGAAACACCATATATTTT
CASPQGETPSGNTIYF
>TRBJ2-7|NA|TRBV12-3/TRBV12-4|many
TGTGCCAGCAGTTTCGGGGGTTACGAGCAGTACTTC
CASSFGGYEQYF
>TRBJ2-6|NA|TRBV5-1|many
TGCGCCAGCAGCTCTCAAGGGAGCTCTGGGGCCAACGTCCTGACTTTC
CASSSQGSSGANVLTF